One and the same sample provided the 25 T cell receptor beta chains below, sequenced in a study of graft-versus-host responses after intestinal transplantation. TCRdb keeps only in-frame clones here, not all; method: immunoSEQ multiplex PCR. The table lists 90,000 to 130,000 clones, 85% to 95% of them singletons. No antigens are known for them. Specimen: unstimulated CD8+ T cells sorted from spleen or lymph node cells, collected before transplant. The source of these receptors is a human donor who was the organ donor for an intestinal transplant.

The rearrangement links TRBV27 to TRBJ1-2; D gene unclear. The CDR3 runs 15 residues. The ends were cut back, 5 bases at V and 2 bases at J, with 15 bases in the middle. CDR1 is MNHEY and CDR2 is SMNVEV in the germline V gene (reference sequence). The CDR3, as DNA: TGTGCCAGCAGTCTTAGCTACTCGGGGAACTATGGCTACACCTTC. This encodes CASSLSYSGNYGYTF.

The rearrangement links TRBV10-3 to TRBJ1-3; 8 positions match TRBD1. CDR1 and CDR2 from the germline V gene are ENHRY and SYGVKD. The CDR3 consists of 13 residues. Trimming removed 11 bases from V and 0 bases from J; junction bases left unmatched: 3. CDR3: CAGGTGSGNTIYF. CDR3 bases: TGTGCCGGCGGGACAGGCTCTGGAAACACCATATATTTT.

The chain employs TRBV11-2 and TRBJ2-7, with D tentatively TRBD1 (5 bases). Trimming cost V 7 bases and J 0 bases, with 10 bases left between them. This CDR3 comprises 13 residues. In germline, CDR1 is SGHAT, CDR2 FQNNGV. CDR3 sequence: CASNQGNSYEQYF. CDR3 nucleotides: TGTGCCAGCAATCAGGGAAACTCCTACGAGCAGTACTTC.

This clone was counted a single time. The V and J genes are TRBV6-5 and TRBJ2-7, with D tentatively TRBD1 (5 bases). CDR3 length: 14 amino acids. Germline CDR1 and CDR2: MNHEY and SVGAGI. V was pared by 5 bases and J by 3 bases, with 14 bases between. CDR3 loop: CASSEDPGYYEQYF. The CDR3 coding sequence is TGTGCCAGCAGTGAAGATCCAGGGTACTACGAGCAGTACTTC.

This chain joins TRBV7-9 and TRBJ1-1, with D maybe TRBD1 (5 bases). Trimming shortened V by 5 bases and J by 4 bases, and 8 bases separated the two germline ends. CDR3 length equals 12 residues. Germline loops: CDR1 SEHNR, CDR2 FQNEAQ (reference sequence). CDR3 sequence: CASSPGGTEAFF. The CDR3 nucleotides read TGTGCCAGCAGCCCCGGGGGCACTGAAGCTTTCTTT.

V is TRBV5-1 and J is TRBJ2-3, with 7 bases lining up with TRBD2. The CDR3 is 16 residues long. Germline-derived CDR1 and CDR2 are SGHRS and YFSETQ. J lost 1 base, V lost 2 bases, and 7 bases had no gene match. The CDR3 reads CASSFAGVAGTDTQYF. In nucleotides, the CDR3 is TGCGCCAGCAGCTTCGCGGGAGTTGCTGGCACAGATACGCAGTATTTT. Supplemented by reference TRBV5-1 and TRBJ2-3, the full variable domain reads KAGVTQTPRYLIKTRGQQVTLSCSPISGHRSVSWYQQTPGQGLQFLFEYFSETQRNKGNFPGRFSGRQFSNSRSEMNVSTLELGDSALYLCASSFAGVAGTDTQYFGPGTRLTVL.

The chain links TRBV27 to TRBJ2-7; D gene ambiguous. V gave up 3 bases and J gave up 8 bases, with 14 bases separating them. This CDR3 is 13 amino acids long. Germline V CDR1 and CDR2: MNHEY, SMNVEV (reference sequence). CDR3 coding DNA: TGTGCCAGCAGTTTCGGACGCGTCAACAAGCAGTACTTC. Encoded protein: CASSFGRVNKQYF.

This clone was detected only once. The germline gene is not matched at one end of the junction; a read error may be the cause. The same CDR3 arises from other DNA sequences in this sample as well. The chain carries TRBV19 and TRBJ2-1, with 11 bases matching TRBD2. Germline CDR1 and CDR2: LNHDA and SQIVND (reference sequence). The CDR3 length is 15 residues. Here the CDR3 DNA reads TGTGCCAGTAGCATAGGACTAGCGGGTTACAATGAGCAGTTCTTC. Amino acids: CASSIGLAGYNEQFF.

The chain recombines TRBV28 with TRBJ2-2; the D call may be TRBD1 or TRBD2 (6 bases each). Trimming removed 6 bases from V and 3 bases from J, with 11 bases in between. The CDR3 loop spans 14 amino acids. Germline V lookup: CDR1 MDHEN, CDR2 SYDVKM. CDR3 sequence (DNA): TGTGCCAGCAGGCCTAGGGGGGACACCGGGGAGCTGTTTTTT. It yields the protein CASRPRGDTGELFF.

V gene TRBV27 combines with J gene TRBJ2-5, with D maybe TRBD1 (5 bases). CDR3 length equals 14 residues. Trimming took 0 bases from V and 5 from J, leaving 10 bases between them. Germline V lookup: CDR1 MNHEY, CDR2 SMNVEV (reference sequence). The CDR3 reads CASSLSRRGETQYF. In nucleotides, the CDR3 is TGTGCCAGCAGTTTATCCCGTAGGGGCGAGACCCAGTACTTC.

The chain joins TRBV7-6 to TRBJ1-4, with 8 positions matching TRBD1. J lost 10 bases, V lost 1 base, and 14 bases had no gene match. CDR1 is SGHVS, CDR2 FNYEAQ, per germline. The CDR3 is 17 amino acids. The DNA for the CDR3 is TGTGCCAGCAGCTTAGAAGGCGACAGGGGATATTTGGGAAAACTGTTTTTT. It encodes CASSLEGDRGYLGKLFF.

The genes are TRBV9 and TRBJ2-7, with unresolved D. V lost 0 bases to trimming and J lost 0 bases, with 10 bases between them. This CDR3 region has 15 residues. Germline V gene data show CDR1 as SGDLS and CDR2 as YYNGEE. CDR3 protein: CASSVVGDSSYEQYF. CDR3 DNA sequence: TGTGCCAGCAGCGTAGTCGGTGATTCCTCCTACGAGCAGTACTTC.

The gene calls are TRBV29-1 and TRBJ2-5; 9 nucleotides align to TRBD2. The CDR3 extends over 12 amino acids. V shed 7 bases and J 5 bases; nucleotides not matched to a gene: 5. Per germline, CDR1 SQVTM and CDR2 ANQGSEA. Here the CDR3 reads CSGLAERETQYF. DNA for the CDR3: TGCAGCGGACTAGCGGAGAGGGAGACCCAGTACTTC.

The V call is TRBV6-6, the J call TRBJ2-7; D is possibly TRBD1 (5 bases). CDR1 and CDR2 (germline): MNHNY, SVGAGI (reference sequence). Deletions cut 3 bases from V and 5 bases from J, with 11 bases between. The CDR3 spans 13 residues. This CDR3 reads CASSYQGTHEQYF. CDR3 in DNA: TGTGCCAGCAGTTATCAGGGTACCCACGAGCAGTACTTC.

This clone occurred once. The rearrangement links TRBV27 to TRBJ2-7, with D tentatively TRBD1 or TRBD2 (6 bases each). CDR1 is MNHEY, CDR2 SMNVEV, per germline (reference sequence). CDR3 size: 11 residues. The ends were cut back, 7 bases at V and 7 bases at J, with 11 bases in the middle. Here the CDR3 DNA reads TGTGCCAGCACCAAGGGGGGTGAGCAGTACTTC. Protein: CASTKGGEQYF.

CDR3 residues: CASSHPGTAGYEQYF. In DNA, the CDR3 is TGCGCCAGCAGCCACCCCGGGACAGCTGGCTACGAGCAGTACTTC. The chain joins TRBV4-1 to TRBJ2-7, with 7 bases lining up with TRBD1. CDR3 length: 15 residues. With 3 bases clipped from V and 3 bases from J, the junction kept 8 bases outside the gene matches. CDR1 and CDR2 (germline): MGHRA, YSYEKL.

This sequence joins TRBV28 and TRBJ1-1; D gene ambiguous. Trimming stripped 3 bases from V and 0 bases from J, with 11 bases between. CDR1 is MDHEN, CDR2 SYDVKM, per germline. CDR3 size: 15 residues. DNA for the CDR3: TGTGCCAGCAGTTTCAGGCTAAACTTGAACACTGAAGCTTTCTTT. This codes for CASSFRLNLNTEAFF.

The chain couples TRBV4-1 to TRBJ2-1; TRBD2 matches at 8 bases. With 0 bases clipped from V and 4 bases from J, the junction kept 5 bases outside the gene matches. The V gene's germline CDR1 is MGHRA and CDR2 YSYEKL. This CDR3 is 16 amino acids long. The DNA of the CDR3 is TGCGCCAGCAGCCAAGATAGGCCTAGCGGGTACAATGAGCAGTTCTTC. Translation: CASSQDRPSGYNEQFF.

The J gene is TRBJ1-2, the V gene TRBV6-1; the D is unclear. The V gene's germline CDR1 is MNHNS and CDR2 SASEGT. The length of the CDR3 is 15 residues. V lost 7 bases to trimming and J lost 1 base, with 16 bases between them. CDR3 residues: CASTCRSRVNYGYTF. The DNA for the CDR3 is TGTGCCAGCACCTGTCGTAGTAGGGTTAACTATGGCTACACCTTC.

V and J are TRBV30 and TRBJ2-7; possible D gene TRBD2, 6 bases. Trimming pared 0 bases from V and 3 bases from J, leaving 6 bases between. CDR3 length: 12 residues. The germline V gene has CDR1 GTSNPN and CDR2 SVGIG (reference sequence). DNA for the CDR3: TGTGCCTGGAGTGTAGCGGGCTACGAGCAGTACTTC. It specifies CAWSVAGYEQYF.

The CDR3 DNA reads TGCACCAGCAGCCAACCGGGACACGACTCTGGAAACACCATATATTTT. It codes for CTSSQPGHDSGNTIYF. The gene calls are TRBV1 and TRBJ1-3; TRBD1 is the table's D call, not checked against the DNA. TRBV1 corresponds to a pseudogene. The CDR3 runs 16 residues.

V and J are TRBV27 and TRBJ1-2; D gene ambiguous. Germline loops: CDR1 MNHEY, CDR2 SMNVEV (reference sequence). This CDR3 is 18 amino acids long. V was clipped by 2 bases and J by 2 bases, with 21 bases between them. In DNA, the CDR3 is TGTGCCAGCAGTTTAGAAGGGAGAAAGGATGGGCTGAACTATGGCTACACCTTC. Translation: CASSLEGRKDGLNYGYTF.

The chain couples TRBV5-1 to TRBJ2-3, with D tentatively TRBD1 (6 bases). The CDR3 is 15 residues long. Trimming pared 4 bases from V and 1 base from J, leaving 13 bases between. The germline CDR1 and CDR2 sequences are SGHRS and YFSETQ. This CDR3 reads CASSDRHYGTDTQYF. CDR3 DNA sequence: TGCGCCAGCAGCGACAGGCATTACGGCACAGATACGCAGTATTTT.

The chain employs TRBV10-3 and TRBJ2-3; 7 nucleotides match TRBD2. The CDR3 has 18 residues. J lost 2 bases, V lost 2 bases, and 13 bases had no gene match. Germline lookup yields CDR1 ENHRY and CDR2 SYGVKD. The DNA for the CDR3 is TGTGCCATCAGTGAGCCCCGGGACTATCCCACTTACACAGATACGCAGTATTTT. Amino acid sequence: CAISEPRDYPTYTDTQYF.

V and J are TRBV6-1 and TRBJ2-7; 8 nucleotides align to TRBD1. Germline CDR1 reads MNHNS; CDR2 reads SASEGT. J gave up 4 bases and V 4 bases, and 6 bases lay outside the gene matches. The CDR3 totals 14 residues. For the CDR3, the DNA is TGTGCCAGCAGTGGAGGACAGGGATGGTACGAGCAGTACTTC. It specifies CASSGGQGWYEQYF.